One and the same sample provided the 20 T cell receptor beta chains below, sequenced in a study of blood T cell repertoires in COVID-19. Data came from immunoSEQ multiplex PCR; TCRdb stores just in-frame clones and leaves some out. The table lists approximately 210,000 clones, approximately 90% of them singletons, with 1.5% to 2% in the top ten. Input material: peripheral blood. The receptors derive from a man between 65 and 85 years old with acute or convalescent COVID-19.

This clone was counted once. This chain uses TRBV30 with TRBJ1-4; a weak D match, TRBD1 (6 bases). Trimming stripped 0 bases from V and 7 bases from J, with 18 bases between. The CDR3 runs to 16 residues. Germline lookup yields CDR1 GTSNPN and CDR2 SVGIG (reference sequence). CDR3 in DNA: TGTGCCTGGAGTGTACGAGGTGCAGGGGTTGGTGAAAAACTGTTTTTT. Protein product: CAWSVRGAGVGEKLFF.

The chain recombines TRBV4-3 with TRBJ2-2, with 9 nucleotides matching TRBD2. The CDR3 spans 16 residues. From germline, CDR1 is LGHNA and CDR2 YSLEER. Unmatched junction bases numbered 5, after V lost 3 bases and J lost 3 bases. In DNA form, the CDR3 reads TGCGCCAGCAGCCAGGCTCTAGCGGGGTACACCGGGGAGCTGTTTTTT. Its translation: CASSQALAGYTGELFF.

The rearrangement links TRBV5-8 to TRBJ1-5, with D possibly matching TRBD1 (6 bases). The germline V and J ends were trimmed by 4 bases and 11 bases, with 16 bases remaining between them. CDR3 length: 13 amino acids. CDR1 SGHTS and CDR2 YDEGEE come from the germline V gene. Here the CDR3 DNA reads TGTGCCAGCAGCCCCGTCCGGCAGGGGACCCAGCATTTT. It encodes CASSPVRQGTQHF. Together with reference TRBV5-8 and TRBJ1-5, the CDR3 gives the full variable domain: EAGVTQSPTHLIKTRGQQATLRCSPISGHTSVYWYQQALGLGLQFLLWYDEGEERNRGNFPPRFSGRQFPNYSSELNVNALELEDSALYLCASSPVRQGTQHFGDGTRLSIL.

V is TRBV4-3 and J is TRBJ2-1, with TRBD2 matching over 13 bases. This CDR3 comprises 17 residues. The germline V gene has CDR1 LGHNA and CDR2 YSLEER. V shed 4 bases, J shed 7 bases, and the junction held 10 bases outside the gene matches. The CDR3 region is CASSPYDRTSGSNEQFF. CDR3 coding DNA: TGCGCCAGCAGCCCCTACGACCGGACTAGCGGGAGTAATGAGCAGTTCTTC.

The CDR3: CASSSVYGYTF. The CDR3 DNA reads TGTGCCAGCAGCTCCGTCTATGGCTACACCTTC. The rearrangement joins TRBV9 to TRBJ1-2; D is unresolved. Germline V gives CDR1 SGDLS, CDR2 YYNGEE. The CDR3 is 11 amino acids. Trimming removed 4 bases at V and 4 bases at J, with 5 bases between.

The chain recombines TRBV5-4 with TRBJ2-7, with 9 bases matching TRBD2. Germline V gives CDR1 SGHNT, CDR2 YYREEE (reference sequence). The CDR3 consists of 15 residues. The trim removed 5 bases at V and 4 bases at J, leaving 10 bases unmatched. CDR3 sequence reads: CASSSGGLAGYEQYF. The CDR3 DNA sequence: TGTGCCAGCAGTTCGGGCGGGCTAGCGGGGTACGAGCAGTACTTC.

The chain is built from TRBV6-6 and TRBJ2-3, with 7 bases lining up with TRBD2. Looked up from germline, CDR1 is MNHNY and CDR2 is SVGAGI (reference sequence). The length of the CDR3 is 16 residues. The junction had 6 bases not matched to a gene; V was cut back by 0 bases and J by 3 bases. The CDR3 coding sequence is TGTGCCAGCAGTTACTCGCGGCGGGGAGGGACAGATACGCAGTATTTT. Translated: CASSYSRRGGTDTQYF.

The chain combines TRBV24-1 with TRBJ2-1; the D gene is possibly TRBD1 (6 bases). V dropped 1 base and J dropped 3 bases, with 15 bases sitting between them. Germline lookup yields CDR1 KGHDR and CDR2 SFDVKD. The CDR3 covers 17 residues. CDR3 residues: CATSDFGRGSLYNEQFF. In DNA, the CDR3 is TGTGCCACCAGTGATTTCGGCAGGGGATCCCTCTACAATGAGCAGTTCTTC.

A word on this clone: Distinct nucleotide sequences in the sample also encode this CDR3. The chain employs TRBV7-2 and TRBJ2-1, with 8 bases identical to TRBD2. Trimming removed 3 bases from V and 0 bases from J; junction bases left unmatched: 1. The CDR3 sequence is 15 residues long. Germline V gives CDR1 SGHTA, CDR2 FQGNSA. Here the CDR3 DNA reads TGTGCCAGCAGCTTGAGCGGGAGCTCCTACAATGAGCAGTTCTTC. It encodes CASSLSGSSYNEQFF.

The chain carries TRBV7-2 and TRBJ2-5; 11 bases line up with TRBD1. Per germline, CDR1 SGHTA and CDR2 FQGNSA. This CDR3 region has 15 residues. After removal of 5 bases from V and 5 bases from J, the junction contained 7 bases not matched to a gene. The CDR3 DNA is TGTGCCAGCAGCCAAGGCCGGACAGGGGGCGAGACCCAGTACTTC. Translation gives CASSQGRTGGETQYF.

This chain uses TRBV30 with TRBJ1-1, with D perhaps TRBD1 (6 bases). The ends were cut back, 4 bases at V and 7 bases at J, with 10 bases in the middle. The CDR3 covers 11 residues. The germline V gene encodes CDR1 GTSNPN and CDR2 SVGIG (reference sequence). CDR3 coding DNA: TGTGCCTGGATTTCAGGGGTTGAAGCTTTCTTT. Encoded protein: CAWISGVEAFF.

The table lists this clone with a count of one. The CDR3 nucleotides are TGTGCCAGCAGTCAGGACAGCTTGAACACTGAAGCTTTCTTT. Its translation: CASSQDSLNTEAFF. The V gene is TRBV3-1 (or the pseudogene TRBV3-2), the J gene TRBJ1-1; the D gene is possibly TRBD1 (6 bases). V was shortened by 6 bases and J by 0 bases, with 11 bases between the two germline ends. This CDR3 is built from 14 residues. Germline V gene sequence: CDR1 LGHDT, CDR2 YNNKEL (reference sequence).

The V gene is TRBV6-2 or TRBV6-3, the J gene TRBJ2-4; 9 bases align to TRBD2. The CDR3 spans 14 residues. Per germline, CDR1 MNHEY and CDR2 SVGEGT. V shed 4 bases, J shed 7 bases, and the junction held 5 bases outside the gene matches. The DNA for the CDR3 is TGTGCCAGCAGTTCGTTAGCGGGAGTGAACATTCAGTACTTC. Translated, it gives CASSSLAGVNIQYF.

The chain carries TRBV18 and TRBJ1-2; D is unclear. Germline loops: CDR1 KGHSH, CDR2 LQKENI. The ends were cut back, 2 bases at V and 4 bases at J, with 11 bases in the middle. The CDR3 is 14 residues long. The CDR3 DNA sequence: TGTGCCAGCTCACCATACGGGATTAGCTATGGCTACACCTTC. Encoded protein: CASSPYGISYGYTF. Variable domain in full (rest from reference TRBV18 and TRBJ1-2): NAGVMQNPRHLVRRRGQEARLRCSPMKGHSHVYWYRQLPEEGLKFMVYLQKENIIDESGMPKERFSAEFPKEGPSILRIQQVVRGDSAAYFCASSPYGISYGYTFGSGTRLTVV.

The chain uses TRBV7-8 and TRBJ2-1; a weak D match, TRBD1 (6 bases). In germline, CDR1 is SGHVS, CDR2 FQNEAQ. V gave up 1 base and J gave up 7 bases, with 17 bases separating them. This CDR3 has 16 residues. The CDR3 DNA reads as TGTGCCAGCAGCTTAGTTACAGGGACGGGTACGAATGAGCAGTTCTTC. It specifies CASSLVTGTGTNEQFF.

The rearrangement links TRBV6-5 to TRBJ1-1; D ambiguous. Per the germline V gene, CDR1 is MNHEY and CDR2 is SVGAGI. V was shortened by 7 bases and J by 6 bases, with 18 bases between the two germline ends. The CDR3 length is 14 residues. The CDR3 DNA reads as TGTGCCAGCATCGAAGGAGGGATAGACGCTGAAGCTTTCTTT. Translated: CASIEGGIDAEAFF.

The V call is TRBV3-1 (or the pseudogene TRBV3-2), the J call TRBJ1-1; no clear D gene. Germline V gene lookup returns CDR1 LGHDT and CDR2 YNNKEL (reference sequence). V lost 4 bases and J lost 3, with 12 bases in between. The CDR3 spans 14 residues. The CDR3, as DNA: TGTGCCAGCAGCCCAAAGCCGGGAGACACTGAAGCTTTCTTT. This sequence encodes CASSPKPGDTEAFF.

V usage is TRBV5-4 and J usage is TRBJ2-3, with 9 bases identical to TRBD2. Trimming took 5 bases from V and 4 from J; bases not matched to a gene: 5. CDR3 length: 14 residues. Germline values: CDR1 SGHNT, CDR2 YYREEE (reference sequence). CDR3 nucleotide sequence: TGTGCCAGCAGAACCGGGACTAGCTCAGATACGCAGTATTTT. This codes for CASRTGTSSDTQYF.

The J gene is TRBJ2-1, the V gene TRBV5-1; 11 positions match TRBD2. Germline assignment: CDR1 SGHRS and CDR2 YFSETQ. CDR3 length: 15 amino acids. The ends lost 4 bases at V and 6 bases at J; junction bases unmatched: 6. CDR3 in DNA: TGCGCCAGCAGCGCTAGCGGGAGGTTTATCAATGAGCAGTTCTTC. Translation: CASSASGRFINEQFF.

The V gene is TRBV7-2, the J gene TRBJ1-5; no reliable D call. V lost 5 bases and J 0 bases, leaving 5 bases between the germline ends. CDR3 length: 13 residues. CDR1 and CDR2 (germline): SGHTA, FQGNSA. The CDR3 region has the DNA TGTGCCAGCAGCCTCTTTAGCAATCAGCCCCAGCATTTT. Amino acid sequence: CASSLFSNQPQHF.